The 21 T cell receptor beta chains listed next were all sequenced from one sample in a study of monozygotic twins with inflammatory bowel disease. TCRdb reprocessed the 5' RACE reads and stores each CDR3 protein as one record, lacking DNA. In all, the sample yields some 400,000 distinct CDR3 sequences. The sample consisted of blood. The receptors shown here come from a human donor with ulcerative colitis or Crohn's disease, or a healthy co-twin of an affected twin (not recorded which).

The chain links TRBV6-1 to TRBJ2-7. The length of the CDR3 is 12 residues. Germline CDR1 is MNHNS and CDR2 is SASEGT. CDR3 sequence reads: CASSEEEVRQYF.

The chain employs TRBV7-6 and TRBJ2-7; TCRdb returns TRBD1, unconfirmable since there is no DNA. Germline lookup yields CDR1 SGHVS and CDR2 FNYEAQ. CDR3 size: 15 residues. The chain's CDR3 is CASSLVGDSSYEQYF. Based on the CDR3 plus reference TRBV7-6 and TRBJ2-7, the full variable domain is GAGVSQSPRYKVTKRGQDVALRCDPISGHVSLYWYRQALGQGPEFLTYFNYEAQQDKSGLPNDRFSAERPEGSISTLTIQRTEQRDSAMYRCASSLVGDSSYEQYFGPGTRLTVT.

The V and J genes are TRBV29-1 and TRBJ2-2; TCRdb names TRBD2, which stays unverified in the absence of DNA. The germline V gene has CDR1 SQVTM and CDR2 ANQGSEA. CDR3 length: 15 amino acids. This chain's CDR3 is CSVPAGVSNTGELFF.

The chain uses TRBV3-1 and TRBJ2-2. The CDR3 consists of 14 residues. Germline CDR1 LGHDT, CDR2 YNNKEL (reference sequence). The CDR3 protein is CASSQVGDDGELFF. Full variable domain (rest looked up from reference TRBV3-1 and TRBJ2-2): DTAVSQTPKYLVTQMGNDKSIKCEQNLGHDTMYWYKQDSKKFLKIMFSYNNKELIINETVPNRFSPKSPDKAHLNLHINSLELGDSAVYFCASSQVGDDGELFFGEGSRLTVL.

The V gene is TRBV20-1, the J gene TRBJ2-3; TCRdb proposes TRBD2, but this gene call is untestable without DNA. The CDR3 length is 13 residues. Germline loops: CDR1 DFQATT, CDR2 SNEGSKA (reference sequence). The CDR3 sequence: CSYSGTRERTQYF.

The rearrangement uses TRBV5-4 and TRBJ1-1; checking the TCRdb D call of TRBD1 is not possible without DNA. CDR1 is SGHNT and CDR2 is YYREEE in the germline V gene (reference sequence). The CDR3 runs 14 residues. The CDR3: CASSGGRTNTEAFF.

V gene TRBV28 combines with J gene TRBJ2-7. CDR1 MDHEN and CDR2 SYDVKM come from the germline V gene. This CDR3 comprises 12 residues. CDR3 loop: CASSGSGDEQYF. Based on the CDR3 plus reference TRBV28 and TRBJ2-7, the full variable domain is DVKVTQSSRYLVKRTGEKVFLECVQDMDHENMFWYRQDPGLGLRLIYFSYDVKMKEKGDIPEGYSVSREKKERFSLILESASTNQTSMYLCASSGSGDEQYFGPGTRLTVT.

This chain uses TRBV7-7 with TRBJ2-2. The germline gives CDR1 SSHAT, CDR2 FNYEAQ (reference sequence). The CDR3 has 17 residues. The CDR3 spells CASSFGVGSANTGELFF.

The chain has TRBV11-2 and TRBJ2-1. CDR1 SGHAT and CDR2 FQNNGV come from the germline V gene. This CDR3 comprises 11 residues. The CDR3 is CASSFIREQFF.

This rearrangement joins TRBV7-9 to TRBJ2-1; the TCRdb call, TRBD2, lacks DNA for checking. The CDR3 length is 16 residues. CDR1 is SEHNR, CDR2 FQNEAQ, per germline (reference sequence). The CDR3 loop reads CASSERTSPSYNEQFF.

The chain carries TRBV3-1 and TRBJ2-7. Looked up from germline, CDR1 is LGHDT and CDR2 is YNNKEL (reference sequence). There are 11 residues in the CDR3. The CDR3 loop is CASSQAGEQYF.

CDR3 region: CSVEQGAADTQYF. The genes are TRBV29-1 and TRBJ2-3; TCRdb indicates TRBD1, and absent DNA this call remains unverified. Germline lookup yields CDR1 SQVTM and CDR2 ANQGSEA. CDR3 size: 13 residues.

The chain links TRBV5-1 to TRBJ2-5; TCRdb selects TRBD1, and the lack of DNA leaves this call unchecked. CDR3 length equals 15 residues. CDR1 and CDR2 (germline): SGHRS, YFSETQ. CDR3: CASSPALATQETQYF.

This chain uses TRBV20-1 with TRBJ2-1; absent DNA, TCRdb's TRBD1 call cannot be checked. Germline loops: CDR1 DFQATT, CDR2 SNEGSKA (reference sequence). The CDR3 extends over 15 amino acids. The chain's CDR3 is CSARLDRTGKAEQFF.

The CDR3 reads CASQNPGTESYEQYF. The genes are TRBV5-1 and TRBJ2-7; TCRdb picks TRBD2, but there is no DNA to check that call. The length of the CDR3 is 15 residues. Germline V gene sequence: CDR1 SGHRS, CDR2 YFSETQ.

CDR3 region: CASSLSRGSNEQFF. The gene calls are TRBV5-1 and TRBJ2-1. Germline CDR1 and CDR2: SGHRS and YFSETQ. This CDR3 comprises 14 residues.

CDR3 sequence: CASSVGTSNEQYF. V and J are TRBV5-1 and TRBJ2-7; with no DNA, the TCRdb D assignment of TRBD2 cannot be verified. The length of the CDR3 is 13 residues. The germline V gene encodes CDR1 SGHRS and CDR2 YFSETQ.

The rearrangement links TRBV5-1 to TRBJ2-1; as DNA is missing, the TRBD2 call by TCRdb cannot be tested. The V gene's germline CDR1 is SGHRS and CDR2 YFSETQ. The CDR3 consists of 15 residues. This CDR3 reads CASSPSPGGQNEQFF.

CDR3 loop: CASSFSSGSGLDTQYF. The chain is built from TRBV7-2 and TRBJ2-3; TCRdb returns TRBD2, unconfirmable since there is no DNA. The CDR3 is 16 amino acids. Germline V gene data show CDR1 as SGHTA and CDR2 as FQGNSA. Supplemented by reference TRBV7-2 and TRBJ2-3, the full variable domain reads GAGVSQSPSNKVTEKGKDVELRCDPISGHTALYWYRQSLGQGLEFLIYFQGNSAPDKSGLPSDRFSAERTGGSVSTLTIQRTQQEDSAVYLCASSFSSGSGLDTQYFGPGTRLTVL.

V is TRBV6-5 and J is TRBJ1-1; TCRdb designates TRBD1, a call that cannot be tested without DNA. CDR1 is MNHEY and CDR2 is SVGAGI in the germline V gene. This CDR3 contains 13 residues. The CDR3: CASRLGGSAEAFF.

V usage is TRBV6-1 and J usage is TRBJ2-7; TCRdb selects TRBD1, and the lack of DNA leaves this call unchecked. Per the germline V gene, CDR1 is MNHNS and CDR2 is SASEGT. The CDR3 spans 14 residues. The CDR3 protein is CASRKQGEGYEQYF.